These 3 T cell receptor beta chains were sequenced from one sample in a study of identical twins. TCRdb reanalysed the 5' RACE reads using MiXCR and keeps one entry per CDR3 protein. In the table there are roughly 700,000 distinct CDR3 sequences, 8% to 9% of which are singletons. These data were also filed under a second study, of yellow fever vaccine responses in identical twins.

The specimen was PBMCs. Receptors were obtained from a woman younger than 35 in good health.

This clonotype was counted many times. This sequence joins TRBV5-1 and TRBJ2-1; 7 nucleotides align to TRBD2. The CDR3 sequence is 18 residues long. Germline loops: CDR1 SGHRS, CDR2 YFSETQ. Trimming at V came to 1 base and at J to 0 bases, leaving 10 bases not matched to a gene. The CDR3 reads CASSLLMGRGSSYNEQFF. The CDR3 DNA follows: TGCGCCAGCAGCTTGCTGATGGGGAGGGGAAGCTCCTACAATGAGCAGTTCTTC.

This clonotype has just one count. Being one base from a much bigger clone, this may be a read error. This chain links TRBV7-9 with TRBJ2-1, with 7 bases matching TRBD2. The germline CDR1 and CDR2 sequences are SEHNR and FQNEAQ (reference sequence). The CDR3 is 14 amino acids. CDR3 in DNA: TGTGCCTGCAGCTCTGGGGGGGGATACAATGAGCAGTTCTTC. Protein product: CACSSGGGYNEQFF.

This chain connects TRBV7-2 to TRBJ1-6; no definite D call. The V gene's germline CDR1 is SGHTA and CDR2 FQGNSA. This CDR3 region has 13 residues. The V end was cut by 6 bases, the J end by 8 bases, with 11 bases between. The CDR3 DNA reads as TGTGCCAGCAGTCTTGTTACGGATTCACCCCTCCACTTT. Its translation: CASSLVTDSPLHF.